This note documents a single T cell receptor beta chain sequence. Its specificity is unknown. In the source study's methods: As immunoSEQ supplied junction-only sequences (without quality scores), filtering differed. The table came from immunoSEQ multiplex PCR; TCRdb's copy has only in-frame clones and leaves some out. The V and J calls and clone size were taken over from that table, and D and trimming were inferred from the DNA. Of millions of clones in the sample, 85% to 95% were seen once. V gave up 6 bases and J gave up 0 bases, with 12 bases separating them. This CDR3 spans 15 amino acids. The germline V gene has CDR1 LNHDA and CDR2 SQIVND (reference sequence). Naive CD8 cells lacked CD45RO and underwent positive selection for CCR7, leaving out terminally differentiated effector memory CD45RA+ cells. This sample is part of a study of shared clonotypes between healthy human individuals. For the study at large: Each donor's CD4 naive and CD4 memory cells filled three plates apiece, CD8 naive two, and CD8 memory one.

Study results and caveats: Of the naive CD4 clonotypes, about 5% were shared across a few donors. When compared with the clonotypes that were shared by all four sorted-subset donors, the non-shared clonotypes turned out to have lower generation probabilities.

The sequence was obtained from a man younger than 35 in good health. Some clones in this sample may be carry-over from other donors' samples. The rearrangement links TRBV19 to TRBJ2-1; tentatively, D is TRBD1 (6 bases). Source material: naive CD8+ T cells from PBMCs. The CDR3: CASRTGRLSYNEQFF. CDR3 sequence (DNA): TGTGCCAGTAGAACAGGGCGACTCTCCTACAATGAGCAGTTCTTC.